This T cell receptor (beta chain) was documented in a study of human T cells and chemical hapten exposure. On the study more broadly: A roughly 2 cm by roughly 2 cm inner upper arm patch received 2% DPC for sensitization. On the upper back, patch tests were applied with 0.01% DPC and read at 6 days. Broader study findings: Patch test score showed a positive correlation with PT1 expanded TCR counts.

Time point indicated: pre-sensitization, week 0. Treatment defined: therapeutic diphenylcyclopropenone sensitization with weekly scalp DPC. The CDR3 has 12 residues. Germline values: CDR1 SGHTA, CDR2 FQGNSA. V was cut by 5 bases and J by 5 bases, with 8 bases left in between. TCRdb reanalysed the RACE reads using MiXCR and keeps one entry per CDR3 protein. The repertoire holds 300,000 to 450,000 distinct CDR3 sequences, more than 4.5% seen once, with roughly 2.6% in the top ten. This clonotype was recorded many times. Its specificity is unknown. This chain uses TRBV7-2 with TRBJ2-3; D is undetermined. The sample here was whole blood, taken in connection with sensitization to the hapten diphenylcyclopropenone (DPC). This receptor was taken from a woman aged 45-65 years with alopecia areata. Some clones in this sample may be carry-over from other donors' samples. The CDR3 DNA follows: TGTGCCAGCAGCCAGTCGGGAGATACGCAGTATTTT. Translated, it gives CASSQSGDTQYF.